Listed here are 2 T cell receptor beta chains from one sample, sequenced in a study of regulatory and conventional T cells in RAG deficiency. Blood CD4+ CD25-high CD127-low regulatory T cells supplied the genomic DNA template. TCRdb keeps only in-frame clones here, not all; method: immunoSEQ multiplex PCR. In the table there are about 3,300 clones, around 94% of which are singletons. This same sample was also part of a study on regulatory T cells. As that report states: The primer mix had 52 TRBV and 13 TRBJ primers.

Material for sequencing was CD4+ Tregs sorted from blood. The receptors stem from a human donor in good health.

The chain joins TRBV11-2 to TRBJ2-2; D is undetermined. V lost 7 bases and J 5 bases, leaving 11 bases between the germline ends. CDR3 size: 13 residues. The germline V gene has CDR1 SGHAT and CDR2 FQNNGV. The CDR3 sequence is CASKTGGTGELFF. The CDR3 coding sequence is TGTGCCAGCAAAACGGGTGGGACCGGGGAGCTGTTTTTT.

This sequence joins TRBV27 and TRBJ1-1, with TRBD1 identical over 9 bases. The ends lost 7 bases at V and 4 bases at J; junction bases unmatched: 7. Germline CDR1 MNHEY, CDR2 SMNVEV (reference sequence). The CDR3 has 14 amino acids. CDR3 protein: CASNPGTGPTEAFF. CDR3 nucleotides: TGTGCCAGCAACCCCGGGACAGGGCCCACTGAAGCTTTCTTT.